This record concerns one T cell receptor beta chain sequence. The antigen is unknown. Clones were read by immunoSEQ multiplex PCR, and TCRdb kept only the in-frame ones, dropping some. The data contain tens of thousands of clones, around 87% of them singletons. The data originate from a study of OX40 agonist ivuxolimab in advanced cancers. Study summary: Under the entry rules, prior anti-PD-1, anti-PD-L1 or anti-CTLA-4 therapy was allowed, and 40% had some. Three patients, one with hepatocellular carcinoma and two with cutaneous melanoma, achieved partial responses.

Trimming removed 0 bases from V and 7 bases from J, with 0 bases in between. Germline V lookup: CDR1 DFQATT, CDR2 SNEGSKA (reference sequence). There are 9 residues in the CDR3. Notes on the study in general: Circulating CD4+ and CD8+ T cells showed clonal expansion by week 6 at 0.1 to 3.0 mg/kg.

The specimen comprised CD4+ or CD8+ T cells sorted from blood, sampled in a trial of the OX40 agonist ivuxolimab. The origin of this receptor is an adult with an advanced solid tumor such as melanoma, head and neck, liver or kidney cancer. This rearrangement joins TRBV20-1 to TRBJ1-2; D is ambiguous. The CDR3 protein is CSARDGYTF. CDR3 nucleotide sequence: TGCAGTGCTAGAGATGGCTACACCTTC.